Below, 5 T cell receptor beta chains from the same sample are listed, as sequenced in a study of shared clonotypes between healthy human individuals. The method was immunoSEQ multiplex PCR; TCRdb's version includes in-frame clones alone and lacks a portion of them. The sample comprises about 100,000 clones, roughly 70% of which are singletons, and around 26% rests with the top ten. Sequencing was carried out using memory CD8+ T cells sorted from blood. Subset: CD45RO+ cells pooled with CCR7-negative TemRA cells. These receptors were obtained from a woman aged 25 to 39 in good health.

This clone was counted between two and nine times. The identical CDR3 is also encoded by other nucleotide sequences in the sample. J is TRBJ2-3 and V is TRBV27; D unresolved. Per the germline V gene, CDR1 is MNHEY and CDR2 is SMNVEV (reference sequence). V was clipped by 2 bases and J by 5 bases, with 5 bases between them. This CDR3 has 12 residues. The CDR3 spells CASSLLGDTQYF. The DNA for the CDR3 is TGTGCCAGCAGTTTACTAGGAGATACGCAGTATTTT.

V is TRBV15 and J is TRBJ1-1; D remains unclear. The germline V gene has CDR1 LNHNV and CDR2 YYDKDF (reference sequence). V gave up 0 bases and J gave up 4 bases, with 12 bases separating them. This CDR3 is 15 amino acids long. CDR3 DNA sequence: TGTGCCACCAGCAGAGATCGTATGCGGGGCACTGAAGCTTTCTTT. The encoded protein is CATSRDRMRGTEAFF.

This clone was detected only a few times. CDR3 residues: CASSAPGTGNEKLFF. The CDR3 DNA is TGTGCCAGCAGCGCCCCTGGGACGGGTAATGAAAAACTGTTTTTT. V is TRBV11-2 and J is TRBJ1-4, with a tentative D call TRBD1 (5 bases). The germline gives CDR1 SGHAT, CDR2 FQNNGV. Deletions cut 5 bases from V and 4 bases from J, with 14 bases between. The CDR3 runs 15 residues.

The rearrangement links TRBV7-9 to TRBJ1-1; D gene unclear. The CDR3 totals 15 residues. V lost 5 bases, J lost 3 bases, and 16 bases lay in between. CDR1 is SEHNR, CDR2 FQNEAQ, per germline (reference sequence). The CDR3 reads CASSPPGGGYTEAFF. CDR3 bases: TGTGCCAGCAGCCCGCCGGGAGGTGGGTACACTGAAGCTTTCTTT.

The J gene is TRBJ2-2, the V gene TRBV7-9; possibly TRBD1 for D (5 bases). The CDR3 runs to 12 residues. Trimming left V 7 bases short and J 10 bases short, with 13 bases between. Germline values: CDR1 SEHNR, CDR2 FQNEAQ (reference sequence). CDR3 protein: CASIPAGQELFF. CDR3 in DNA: TGTGCCAGCATCCCGGCTGGACAGGAGCTGTTTTTT. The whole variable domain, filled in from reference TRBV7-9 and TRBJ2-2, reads DTGVSQNPRHKITKRGQNVTFRCDPISEHNRLYWYRQTLGQGPEFLTYFQNEAQLEKSRLLSDRFSAERPKGSFSTLEIQRTEQGDSAMYLCASIPAGQELFFGEGSRLTVL.